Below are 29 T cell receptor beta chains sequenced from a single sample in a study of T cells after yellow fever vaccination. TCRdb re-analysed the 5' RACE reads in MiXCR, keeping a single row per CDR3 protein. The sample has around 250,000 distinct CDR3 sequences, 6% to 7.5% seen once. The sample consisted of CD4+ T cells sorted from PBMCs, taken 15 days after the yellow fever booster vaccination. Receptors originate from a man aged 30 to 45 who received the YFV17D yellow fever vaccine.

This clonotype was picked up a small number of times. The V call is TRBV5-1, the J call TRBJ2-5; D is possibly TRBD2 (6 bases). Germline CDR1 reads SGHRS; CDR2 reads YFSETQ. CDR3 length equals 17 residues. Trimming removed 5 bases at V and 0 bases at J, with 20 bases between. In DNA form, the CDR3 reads TGCGCCAGCAGACCTTGGGGTAGCGGAGCGTACCAAGAGACCCAGTACTTC. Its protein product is CASRPWGSGAYQETQYF.

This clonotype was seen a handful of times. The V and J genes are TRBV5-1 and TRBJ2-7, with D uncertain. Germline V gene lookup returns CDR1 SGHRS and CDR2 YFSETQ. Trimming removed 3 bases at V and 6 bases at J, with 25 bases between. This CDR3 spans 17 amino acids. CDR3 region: CASSSRPGLLNPVEQYF. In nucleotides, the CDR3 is TGCGCCAGCAGCTCCCGCCCGGGCCTTCTTAACCCCGTCGAGCAGTACTTC.

CDR3 residues: CASTEGSPTYEQYF. In DNA form, the CDR3 reads TGTGCCAGCACGGAGGGGAGCCCTACCTACGAGCAGTACTTC. The chain employs TRBV6-2 or TRBV6-3 and TRBJ2-7; D perhaps matches TRBD2 (6 bases). Between the trimmed V and J ends, which lost 7 bases and 2 bases, there was a span of 15 bases. CDR1 and CDR2 (germline): MNHEY, SVGEGT. This CDR3 spans 14 amino acids.

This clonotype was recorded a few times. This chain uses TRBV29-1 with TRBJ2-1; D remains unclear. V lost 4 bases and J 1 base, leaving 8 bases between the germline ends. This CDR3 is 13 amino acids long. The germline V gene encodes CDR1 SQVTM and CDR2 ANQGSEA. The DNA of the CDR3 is TGCAGCGTTGTCGGTGGTTCCTACAATGAGCAGTTCTTC. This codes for CSVVGGSYNEQFF.

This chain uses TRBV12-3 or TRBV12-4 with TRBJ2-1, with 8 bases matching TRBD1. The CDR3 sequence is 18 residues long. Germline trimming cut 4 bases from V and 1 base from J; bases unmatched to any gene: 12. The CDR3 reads CASSSTGAPAGSYNEQFF. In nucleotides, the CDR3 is TGTGCCAGCAGTTCGACAGGGGCACCGGCGGGATCCTACAATGAGCAGTTCTTC.

The CDR3 reads CASRGQANEQYF. CDR3 nucleotide sequence: TGTGCCAGCAGGGGCCAGGCGAACGAGCAGTACTTC. J is TRBJ2-7 and V is TRBV6-2 or TRBV6-3; D is ambiguous. The CDR3 is 12 amino acids. Germline V lookup: CDR1 MNHEY, CDR2 SVGEGT. V lost 6 bases and J 5 bases, leaving 11 bases between the germline ends.

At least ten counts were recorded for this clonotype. CDR3 bases: TGCGCCAGCAACGACGGGACAGCTAACACTGAAGCTTTCTTT. Translating gives CASNDGTANTEAFF. The chain couples TRBV5-1 to TRBJ1-1; 7 positions match TRBD1. This CDR3 has 14 amino acids. V was clipped by 6 bases and J by 2 bases; unmatched bases: 7. Germline CDR1 reads SGHRS; CDR2 reads YFSETQ. The full variable domain, rest sourced from reference TRBV5-1 and TRBJ1-1, is KAGVTQTPRYLIKTRGQQVTLSCSPISGHRSVSWYQQTPGQGLQFLFEYFSETQRNKGNFPGRFSGRQFSNSRSEMNVSTLELGDSALYLCASNDGTANTEAFFGQGTRLTVV.

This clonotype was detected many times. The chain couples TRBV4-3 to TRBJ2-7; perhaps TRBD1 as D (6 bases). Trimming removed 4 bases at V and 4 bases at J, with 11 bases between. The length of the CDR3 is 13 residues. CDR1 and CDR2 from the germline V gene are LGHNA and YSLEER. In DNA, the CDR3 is TGCGCCAGCAGCCCTGGTAGGGGGTACGAGCAGTACTTC. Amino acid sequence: CASSPGRGYEQYF.

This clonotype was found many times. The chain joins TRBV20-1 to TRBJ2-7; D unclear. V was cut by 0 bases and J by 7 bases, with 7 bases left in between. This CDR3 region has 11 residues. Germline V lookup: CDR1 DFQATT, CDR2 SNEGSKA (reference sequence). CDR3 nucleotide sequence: TGCAGTGCTAGAGATTACCGAGAGCAGTACTTC. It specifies CSARDYREQYF.

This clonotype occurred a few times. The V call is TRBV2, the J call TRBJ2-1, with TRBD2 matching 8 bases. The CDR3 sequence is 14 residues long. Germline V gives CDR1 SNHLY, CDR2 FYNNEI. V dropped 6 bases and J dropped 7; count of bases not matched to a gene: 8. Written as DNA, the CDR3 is TGTGCCAGCAGGGGACTAGACCCTAGGAATGAGCAGTTCTTC. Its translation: CASRGLDPRNEQFF.

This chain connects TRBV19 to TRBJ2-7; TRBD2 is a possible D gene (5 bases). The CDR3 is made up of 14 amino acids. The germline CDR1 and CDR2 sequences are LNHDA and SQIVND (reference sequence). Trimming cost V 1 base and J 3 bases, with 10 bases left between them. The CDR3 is CASSIVAGIYEQYF. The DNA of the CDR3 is TGTGCCAGTAGTATAGTCGCCGGGATCTACGAGCAGTACTTC.

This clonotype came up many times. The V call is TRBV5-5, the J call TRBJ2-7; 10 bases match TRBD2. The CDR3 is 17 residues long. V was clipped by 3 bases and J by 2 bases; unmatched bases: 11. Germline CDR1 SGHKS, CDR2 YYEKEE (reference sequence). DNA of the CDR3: TGTGCCAGCAGCTCCGGCGTGTCTAGCGGGAGAACCTACGAGCAGTACTTC. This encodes CASSSGVSSGRTYEQYF. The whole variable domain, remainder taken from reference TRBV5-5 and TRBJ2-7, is DAGVTQSPTHLIKTRGQQVTLRCSPISGHKSVSWYQQVLGQGPQFIFQYYEKEERGRGNFPDRFSARQFPNYSSELNVNALLLGDSALYLCASSSGVSSGRTYEQYFGPGTRLTVT.

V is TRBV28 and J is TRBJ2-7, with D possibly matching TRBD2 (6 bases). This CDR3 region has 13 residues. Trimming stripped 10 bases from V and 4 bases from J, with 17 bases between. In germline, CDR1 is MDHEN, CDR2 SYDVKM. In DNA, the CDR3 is TGTGCCACAGCCCTGGGACTCATATACGAGCAGTACTTC. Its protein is CATALGLIYEQYF.

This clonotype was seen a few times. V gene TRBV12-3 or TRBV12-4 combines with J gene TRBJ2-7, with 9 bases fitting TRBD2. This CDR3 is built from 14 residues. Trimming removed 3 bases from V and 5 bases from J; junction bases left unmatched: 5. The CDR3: CASSFAGGRDEQYF. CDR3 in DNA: TGTGCCAGCAGTTTCGCGGGAGGGAGGGACGAGCAGTACTTC.

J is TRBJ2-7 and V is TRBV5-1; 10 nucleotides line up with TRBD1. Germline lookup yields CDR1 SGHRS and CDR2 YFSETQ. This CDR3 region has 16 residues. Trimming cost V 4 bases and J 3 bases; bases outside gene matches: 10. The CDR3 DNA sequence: TGCGCCAGCAGCCAGGGAGGGGGACAGGGGATCTACGAGCAGTACTTC. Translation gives CASSQGGGQGIYEQYF.

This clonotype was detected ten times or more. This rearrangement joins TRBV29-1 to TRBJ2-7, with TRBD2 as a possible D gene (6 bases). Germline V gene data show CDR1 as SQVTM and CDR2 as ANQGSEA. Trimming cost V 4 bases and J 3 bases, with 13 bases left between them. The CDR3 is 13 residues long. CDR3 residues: CSVGRGGNYEQYF. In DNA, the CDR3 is TGCAGCGTTGGCCGCGGAGGGAACTACGAGCAGTACTTC.

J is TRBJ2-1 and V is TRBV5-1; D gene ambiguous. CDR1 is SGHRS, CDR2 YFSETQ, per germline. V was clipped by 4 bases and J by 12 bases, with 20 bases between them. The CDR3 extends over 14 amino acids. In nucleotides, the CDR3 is TGCGCCAGCAGCGTAGGTCAGGACGGCGGTCGGCAGTTCTTC. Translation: CASSVGQDGGRQFF.

In DNA, the CDR3 is TGTGCCAGCAGCTTAGCAGCTAATGAAAAACTGTTTTTT. Encoded protein: CASSLAANEKLFF. The rearrangement uses TRBV7-2 and TRBJ1-4; D is unresolved. Trimming took off 0 bases at V and 3 bases at J, with 2 bases between the two ends. The CDR3 is 13 amino acids. Per the germline V gene, CDR1 is SGHTA and CDR2 is FQGNSA.

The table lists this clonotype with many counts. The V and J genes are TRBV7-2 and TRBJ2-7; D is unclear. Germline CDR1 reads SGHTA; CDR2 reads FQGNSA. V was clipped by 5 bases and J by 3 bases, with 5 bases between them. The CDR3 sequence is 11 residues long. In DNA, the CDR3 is TGTGCCAGCAGCCCTCGCTACGAGCAGTACTTC. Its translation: CASSPRYEQYF.

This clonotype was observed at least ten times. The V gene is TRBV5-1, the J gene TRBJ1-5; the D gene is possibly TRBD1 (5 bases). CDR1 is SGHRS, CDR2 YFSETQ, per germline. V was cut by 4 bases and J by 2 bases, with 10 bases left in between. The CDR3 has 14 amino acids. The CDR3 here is CASSMGGGNQPQHF. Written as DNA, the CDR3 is TGCGCCAGCAGCATGGGGGGAGGCAATCAGCCCCAGCATTTT.

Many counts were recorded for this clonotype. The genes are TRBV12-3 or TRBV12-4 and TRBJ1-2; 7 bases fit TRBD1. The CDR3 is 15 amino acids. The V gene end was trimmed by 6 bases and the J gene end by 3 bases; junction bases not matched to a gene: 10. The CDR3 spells CASSHGQAGDYGYTF. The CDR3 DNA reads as TGTGCCAGCAGCCATGGACAGGCGGGAGACTATGGCTACACCTTC.

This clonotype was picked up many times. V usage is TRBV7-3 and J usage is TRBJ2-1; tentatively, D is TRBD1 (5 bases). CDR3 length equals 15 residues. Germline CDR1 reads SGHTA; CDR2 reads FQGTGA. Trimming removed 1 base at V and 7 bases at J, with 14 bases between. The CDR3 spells CASSLRGLGVNEQFF. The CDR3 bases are TGTGCCAGCAGCTTAAGAGGTCTAGGGGTGAATGAGCAGTTCTTC.

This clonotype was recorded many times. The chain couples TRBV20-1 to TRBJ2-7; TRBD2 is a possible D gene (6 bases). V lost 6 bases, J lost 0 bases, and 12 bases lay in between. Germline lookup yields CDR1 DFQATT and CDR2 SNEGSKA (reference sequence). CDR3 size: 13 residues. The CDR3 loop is CSAFWTNSYEQYF. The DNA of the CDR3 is TGCAGTGCCTTTTGGACTAACTCCTACGAGCAGTACTTC.

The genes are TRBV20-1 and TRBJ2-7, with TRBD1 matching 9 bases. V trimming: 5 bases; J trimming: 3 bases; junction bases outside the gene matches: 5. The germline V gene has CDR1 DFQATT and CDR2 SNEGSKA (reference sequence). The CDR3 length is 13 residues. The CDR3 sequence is CSAATGGVYEQYF. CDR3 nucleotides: TGCAGTGCTGCGACAGGGGGGGTCTACGAGCAGTACTTC.

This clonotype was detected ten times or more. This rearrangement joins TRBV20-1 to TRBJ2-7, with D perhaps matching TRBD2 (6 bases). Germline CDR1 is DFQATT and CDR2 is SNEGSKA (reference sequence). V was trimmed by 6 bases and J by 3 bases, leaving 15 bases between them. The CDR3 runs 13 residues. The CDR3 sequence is CSATGTGLYEQYF. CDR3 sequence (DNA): TGCAGTGCCACCGGGACTGGACTCTACGAGCAGTACTTC.

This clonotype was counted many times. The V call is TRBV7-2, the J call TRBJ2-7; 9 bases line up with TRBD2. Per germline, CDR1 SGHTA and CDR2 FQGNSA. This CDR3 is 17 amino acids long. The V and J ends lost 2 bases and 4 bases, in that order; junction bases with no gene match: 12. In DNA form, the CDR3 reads TGTGCCAGCAGCTTAAGTTCTGGCGGGAGGGTCTTATACGAGCAGTACTTC. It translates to CASSLSSGGRVLYEQYF.

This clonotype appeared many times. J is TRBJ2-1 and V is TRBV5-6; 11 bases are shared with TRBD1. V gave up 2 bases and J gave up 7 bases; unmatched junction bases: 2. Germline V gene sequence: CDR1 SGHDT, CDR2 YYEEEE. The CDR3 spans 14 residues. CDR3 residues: CASSFGQGANEQFF. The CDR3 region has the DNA TGTGCCAGCAGCTTCGGACAGGGGGCGAATGAGCAGTTCTTC.

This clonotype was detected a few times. The DNA for the CDR3 is TGTGCCATCCTACCTAGCGGGATCAGCAATGAGCAGTTCTTC. As protein: CAILPSGISNEQFF. The chain joins TRBV28 to TRBJ2-1; 9 bases are shared with TRBD2. The germline gives CDR1 MDHEN, CDR2 SYDVKM. This CDR3 is 14 amino acids long. V was pared by 10 bases and J by 6 bases, with 10 bases of the junction left unmatched.

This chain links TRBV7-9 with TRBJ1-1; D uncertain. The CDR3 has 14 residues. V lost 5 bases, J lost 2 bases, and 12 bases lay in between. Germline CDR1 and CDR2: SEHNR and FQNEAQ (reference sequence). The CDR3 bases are TGTGCCAGCAGCCTTGATGGGTTAAACACTGAAGCTTTCTTT. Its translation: CASSLDGLNTEAFF.